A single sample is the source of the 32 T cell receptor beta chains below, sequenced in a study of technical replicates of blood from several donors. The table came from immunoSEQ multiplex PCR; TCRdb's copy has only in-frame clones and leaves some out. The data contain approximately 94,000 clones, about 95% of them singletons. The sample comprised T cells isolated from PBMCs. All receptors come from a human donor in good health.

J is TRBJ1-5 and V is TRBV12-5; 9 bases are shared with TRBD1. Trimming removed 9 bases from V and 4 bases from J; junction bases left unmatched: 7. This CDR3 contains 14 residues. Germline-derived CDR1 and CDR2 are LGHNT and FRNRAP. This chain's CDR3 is CASLTGTGNQPQHF. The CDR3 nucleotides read TGTGCTAGCCTAACCGGGACAGGGAATCAGCCCCAGCATTTT.

In DNA, the CDR3 is TGCGCCAGCAGCTTGGGGGACAGGGCCTACGAGCAGTACTTC. Its protein product is CASSLGDRAYEQYF. V is TRBV5-1 and J is TRBJ2-7, with 9 bases matching TRBD1. V shed 0 bases, J shed 2 bases, and the junction held 0 bases outside the gene matches. The germline gives CDR1 SGHRS, CDR2 YFSETQ. The CDR3 runs to 14 residues.

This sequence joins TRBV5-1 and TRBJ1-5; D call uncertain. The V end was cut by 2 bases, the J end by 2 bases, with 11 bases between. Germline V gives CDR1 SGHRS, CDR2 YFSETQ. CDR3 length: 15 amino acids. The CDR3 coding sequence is TGCGCCAGCAGCTTTTCGGGATCGGGCAATCAGCCCCAGCATTTT. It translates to CASSFSGSGNQPQHF.

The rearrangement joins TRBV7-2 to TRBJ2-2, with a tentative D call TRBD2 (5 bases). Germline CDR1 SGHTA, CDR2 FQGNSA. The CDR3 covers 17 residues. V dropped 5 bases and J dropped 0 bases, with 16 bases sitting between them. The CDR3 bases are TGTGCCAGCAGCATGACTATGCGGTACGCGAACACCGGGGAGCTGTTTTTT. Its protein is CASSMTMRYANTGELFF.

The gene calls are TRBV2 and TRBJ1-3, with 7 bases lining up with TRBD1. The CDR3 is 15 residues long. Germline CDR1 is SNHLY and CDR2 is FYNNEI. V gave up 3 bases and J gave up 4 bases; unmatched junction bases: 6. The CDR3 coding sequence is TGTGCCAGCAGTGACCTAACGGGACAGGGAAACACCATATATTTT. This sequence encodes CASSDLTGQGNTIYF.

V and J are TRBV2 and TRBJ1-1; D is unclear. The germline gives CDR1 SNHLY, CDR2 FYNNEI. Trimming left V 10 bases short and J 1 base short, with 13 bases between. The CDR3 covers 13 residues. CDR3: CATSRTGNTEAFF. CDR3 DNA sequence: TGTGCCACCTCCCGAACGGGGAACACTGAAGCTTTCTTT. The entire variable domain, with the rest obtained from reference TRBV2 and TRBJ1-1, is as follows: EPEVTQTPSHQVTQMGQEVILRCVPISNHLYFYWYRQILGQKVEFLVSFYNNEISEKSEIFDDQFSVERPDGSNFTLKIRSTKLEDSAMYFCATSRTGNTEAFFGQGTRLTVV.

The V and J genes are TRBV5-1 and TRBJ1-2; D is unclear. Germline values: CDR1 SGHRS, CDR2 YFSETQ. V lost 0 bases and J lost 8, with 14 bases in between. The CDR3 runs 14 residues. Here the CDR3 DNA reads TGCGCCAGCAGCTTGGTAACGTCCGTAGAGGGCTACACCTTC. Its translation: CASSLVTSVEGYTF.

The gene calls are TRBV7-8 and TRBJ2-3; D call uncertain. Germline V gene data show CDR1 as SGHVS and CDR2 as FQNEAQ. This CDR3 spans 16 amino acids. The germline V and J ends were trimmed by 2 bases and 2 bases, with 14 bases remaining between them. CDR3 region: CASSLLSRLLTDTQYF. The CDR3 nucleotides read TGTGCCAGCAGCTTATTGTCTAGATTGCTCACAGATACGCAGTATTTT. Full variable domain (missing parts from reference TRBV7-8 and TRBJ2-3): GAGVSQSPRYKVAKRGQDVALRCDPISGHVSLFWYQQALGQGPEFLTYFQNEAQLDKSGLPSDRFFAERPEGSVSTLKIQRTQQEDSAVYLCASSLLSRLLTDTQYFGPGTRLTVL.

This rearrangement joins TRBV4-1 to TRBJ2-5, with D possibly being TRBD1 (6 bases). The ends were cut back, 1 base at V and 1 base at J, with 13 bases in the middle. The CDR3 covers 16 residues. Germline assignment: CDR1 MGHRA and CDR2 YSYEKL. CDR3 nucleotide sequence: TGCGCCAGCAGCCAAGGAAGGACAGTATCCCAAGAGACCCAGTACTTC. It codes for CASSQGRTVSQETQYF.

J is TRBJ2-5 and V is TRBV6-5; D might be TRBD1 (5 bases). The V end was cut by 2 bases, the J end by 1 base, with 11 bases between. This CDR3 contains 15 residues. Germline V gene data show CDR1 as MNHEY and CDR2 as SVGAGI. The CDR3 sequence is CASSYGQGLQETQYF. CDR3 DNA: TGTGCCAGCAGTTACGGCCAGGGCCTCCAAGAGACCCAGTACTTC.

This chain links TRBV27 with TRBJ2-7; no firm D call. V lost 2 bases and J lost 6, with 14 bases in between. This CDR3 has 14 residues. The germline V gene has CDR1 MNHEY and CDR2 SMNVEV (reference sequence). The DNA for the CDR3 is TGTGCCAGCAGTTTAGCTAGGATCACCTCCGAGCAGTACTTC. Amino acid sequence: CASSLARITSEQYF.

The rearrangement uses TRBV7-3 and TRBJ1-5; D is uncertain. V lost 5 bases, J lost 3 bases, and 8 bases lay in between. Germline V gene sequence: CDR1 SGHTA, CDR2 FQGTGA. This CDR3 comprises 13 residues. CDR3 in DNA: TGTGCCAGCAGCCGGGAAGTCAATCAGCCCCAGCATTTT. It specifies CASSREVNQPQHF.

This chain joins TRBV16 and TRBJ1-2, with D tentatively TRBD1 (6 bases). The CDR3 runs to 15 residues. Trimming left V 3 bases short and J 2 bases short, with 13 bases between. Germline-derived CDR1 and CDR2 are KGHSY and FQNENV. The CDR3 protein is CASSHPGTLNYGYTF. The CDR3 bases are TGTGCCAGCAGCCACCCCGGGACACTCAACTATGGCTACACCTTC. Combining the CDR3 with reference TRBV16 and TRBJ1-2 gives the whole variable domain GEEVAQTPKHLVRGEGQKAKLYCAPIKGHSYVFWYQQVLKNEFKFLISFQNENVFDETGMPKERFSAKCLPNSPCSLEIQATKLEDSAVYFCASSHPGTLNYGYTFGSGTRLTVV.

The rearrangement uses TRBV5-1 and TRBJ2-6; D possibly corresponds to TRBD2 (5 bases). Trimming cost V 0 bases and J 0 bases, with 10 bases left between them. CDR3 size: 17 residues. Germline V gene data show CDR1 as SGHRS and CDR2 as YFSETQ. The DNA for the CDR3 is TGCGCCAGCAGCTTGGTAAGCGGCAGCTCTGGGGCCAACGTCCTGACTTTC. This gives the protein CASSLVSGSSGANVLTF.

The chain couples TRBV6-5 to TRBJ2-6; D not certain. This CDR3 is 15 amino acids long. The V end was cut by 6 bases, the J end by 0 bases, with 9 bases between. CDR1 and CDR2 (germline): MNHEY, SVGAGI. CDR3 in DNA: TGTGCCAGCAGCCTGAGAGGCTCTGGGGCCAACGTCCTGACTTTC. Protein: CASSLRGSGANVLTF.

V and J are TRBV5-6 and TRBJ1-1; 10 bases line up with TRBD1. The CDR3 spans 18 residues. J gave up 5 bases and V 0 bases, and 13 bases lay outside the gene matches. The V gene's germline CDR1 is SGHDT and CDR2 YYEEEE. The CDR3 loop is CASSLEGTGAEVGTEAFF. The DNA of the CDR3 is TGTGCCAGCAGCTTGGAGGGGACAGGGGCCGAAGTAGGGACTGAAGCTTTCTTT. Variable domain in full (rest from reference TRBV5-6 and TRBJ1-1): DAGVTQSPTHLIKTRGQQVTLRCSPKSGHDTVSWYQQALGQGPQFIFQYYEEEERQRGNFPDRFSGHQFPNYSSELNVNALLLGDSALYLCASSLEGTGAEVGTEAFFGQGTRLTVV.

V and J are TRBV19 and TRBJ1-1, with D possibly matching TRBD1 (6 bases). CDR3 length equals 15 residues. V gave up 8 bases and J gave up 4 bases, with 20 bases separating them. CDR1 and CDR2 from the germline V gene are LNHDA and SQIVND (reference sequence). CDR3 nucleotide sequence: TGTGCCAGTGGGGGGGGGCTAAGGGCCTCCACTGAAGCTTTCTTT. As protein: CASGGGLRASTEAFF.

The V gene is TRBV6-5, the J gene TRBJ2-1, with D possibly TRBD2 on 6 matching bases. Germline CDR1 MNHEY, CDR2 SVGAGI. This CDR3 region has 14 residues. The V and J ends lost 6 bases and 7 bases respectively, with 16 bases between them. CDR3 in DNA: TGTGCCAGCAGGCATGGGACTCCCTTAAATGAGCAGTTCTTC. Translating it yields CASRHGTPLNEQFF.

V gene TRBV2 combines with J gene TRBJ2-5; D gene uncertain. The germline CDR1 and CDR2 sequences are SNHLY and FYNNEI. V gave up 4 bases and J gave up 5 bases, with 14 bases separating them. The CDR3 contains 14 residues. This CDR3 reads CASSVARSRETQYF. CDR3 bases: TGTGCCAGCAGTGTCGCCAGGTCCCGGGAGACCCAGTACTTC.

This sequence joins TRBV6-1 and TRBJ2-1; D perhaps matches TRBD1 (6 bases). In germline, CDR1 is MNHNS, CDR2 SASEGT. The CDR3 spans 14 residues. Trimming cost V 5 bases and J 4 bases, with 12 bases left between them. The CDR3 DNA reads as TGTGCCAGCAGTCCCCGGGACATATACAATGAGCAGTTCTTC. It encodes CASSPRDIYNEQFF.

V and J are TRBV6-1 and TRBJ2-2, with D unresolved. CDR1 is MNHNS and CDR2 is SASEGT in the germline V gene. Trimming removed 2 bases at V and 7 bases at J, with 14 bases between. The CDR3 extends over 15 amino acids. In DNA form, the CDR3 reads TGTGCCAGCAGTGAACTAGTCACCTTAGTCGGGGAGCTGTTTTTT. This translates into CASSELVTLVGELFF.

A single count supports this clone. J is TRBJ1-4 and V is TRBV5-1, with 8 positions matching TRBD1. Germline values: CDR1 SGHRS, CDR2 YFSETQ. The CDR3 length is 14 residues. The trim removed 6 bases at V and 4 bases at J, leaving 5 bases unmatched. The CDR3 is CASMRTGSNEKLFF. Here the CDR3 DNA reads TGCGCCAGCATGAGGACAGGGAGTAATGAAAAACTGTTTTTT.

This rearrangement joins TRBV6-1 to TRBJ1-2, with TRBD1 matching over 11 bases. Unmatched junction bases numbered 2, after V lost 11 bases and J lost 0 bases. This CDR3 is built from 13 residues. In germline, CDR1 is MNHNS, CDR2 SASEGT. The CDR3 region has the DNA TGTGCCGGGGACAGGGGGTCTAACTATGGCTACACCTTC. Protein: CAGDRGSNYGYTF.

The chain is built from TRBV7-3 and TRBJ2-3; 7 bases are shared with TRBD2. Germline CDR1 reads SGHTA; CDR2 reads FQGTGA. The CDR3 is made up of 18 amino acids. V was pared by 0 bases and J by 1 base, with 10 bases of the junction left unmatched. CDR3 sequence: CASSLTGGDYVGTDTQYF. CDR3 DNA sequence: TGTGCCAGCAGCTTAACTGGGGGGGACTATGTAGGCACAGATACGCAGTATTTT. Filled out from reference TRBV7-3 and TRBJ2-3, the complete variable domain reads GAGVSQTPSNKVTEKGKYVELRCDPISGHTALYWYRQSLGQGPEFLIYFQGTGAADDSGLPNDRFFAVRPEGSVSTLKIQRTERGDSAVYLCASSLTGGDYVGTDTQYFGPGTRLTVL.

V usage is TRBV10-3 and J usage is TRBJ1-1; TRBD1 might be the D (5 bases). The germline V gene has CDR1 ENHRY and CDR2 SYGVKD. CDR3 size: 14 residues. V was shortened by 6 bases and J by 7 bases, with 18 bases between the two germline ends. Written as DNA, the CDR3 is TGTGCCATCAGGTTATCAGGGATGTATGGTGAAGCTTTCTTT. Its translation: CAIRLSGMYGEAFF.

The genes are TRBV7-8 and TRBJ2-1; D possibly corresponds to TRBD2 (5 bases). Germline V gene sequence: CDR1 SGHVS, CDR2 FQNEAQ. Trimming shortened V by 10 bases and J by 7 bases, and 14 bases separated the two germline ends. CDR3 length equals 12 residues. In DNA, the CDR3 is TGTGCCACCACGGGGAGTAAGAATGAGCAGTTCTTC. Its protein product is CATTGSKNEQFF.

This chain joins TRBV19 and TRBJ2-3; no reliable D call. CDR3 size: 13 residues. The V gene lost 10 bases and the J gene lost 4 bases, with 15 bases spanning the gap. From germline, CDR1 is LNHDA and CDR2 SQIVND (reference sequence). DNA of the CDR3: TGTGCCACCTCTTGGGTGGGCGCAGATACGCAGTATTTT. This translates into CATSWVGADTQYF.

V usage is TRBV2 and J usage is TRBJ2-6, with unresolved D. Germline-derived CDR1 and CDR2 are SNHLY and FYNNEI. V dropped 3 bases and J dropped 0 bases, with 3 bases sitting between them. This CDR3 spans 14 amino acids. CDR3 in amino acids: CASSDRSGANVLTF. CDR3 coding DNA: TGTGCCAGCAGTGACCGCTCTGGGGCCAACGTCCTGACTTTC.

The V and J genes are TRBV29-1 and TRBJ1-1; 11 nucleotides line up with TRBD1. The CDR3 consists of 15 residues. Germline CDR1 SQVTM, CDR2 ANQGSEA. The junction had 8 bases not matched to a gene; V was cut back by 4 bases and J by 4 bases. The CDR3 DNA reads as TGCAGCGTTGGCTATTTCGGGACAGGGGGCACTGAAGCTTTCTTT. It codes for CSVGYFGTGGTEAFF.

CDR3 in DNA: TGCGCCAGCAGCCAAGACAGGACTACCTGGGAGACCCAGTACTTC. Residues: CASSQDRTTWETQYF. The gene calls are TRBV4-1 and TRBJ2-5, with D perhaps TRBD2 (6 bases). The CDR3 has 15 amino acids. Germline V gene lookup returns CDR1 MGHRA and CDR2 YSYEKL. V was clipped by 0 bases and J by 5 bases, with 13 bases between them.

The CDR3 sequence: CAWSDWDRNTEAFF. The CDR3 nucleotides are TGTGCCTGGAGTGACTGGGACAGGAACACTGAAGCTTTCTTT. The chain carries TRBV30 and TRBJ1-1; 7 bases align to TRBD1. Looked up from germline, CDR1 is GTSNPN and CDR2 is SVGIG (reference sequence). J lost 1 base, V lost 1 base, and 3 bases had no gene match. The CDR3 covers 14 residues.

Here the CDR3 reads CASSFYPGQGASYEQYF. CDR3 sequence (DNA): TGCGCCAGCAGCTTCTACCCGGGACAGGGGGCTTCTTACGAGCAGTACTTC. The rearrangement uses TRBV5-1 and TRBJ2-7; 12 bases align to TRBD1. Unmatched junction bases numbered 10, after V lost 2 bases and J lost 4 bases. The CDR3 has 17 amino acids. Germline V gene sequence: CDR1 SGHRS, CDR2 YFSETQ.